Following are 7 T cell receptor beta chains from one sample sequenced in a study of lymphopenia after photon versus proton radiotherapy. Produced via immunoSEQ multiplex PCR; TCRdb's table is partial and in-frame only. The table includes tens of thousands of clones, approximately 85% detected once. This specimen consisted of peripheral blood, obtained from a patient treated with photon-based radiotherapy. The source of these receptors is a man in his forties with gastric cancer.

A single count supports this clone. The CDR3 spells CASSFGGGWINTEAFF. DNA of the CDR3: TGTGCCAGCAGCTTCGGCGGGGGCTGGATCAACACTGAAGCTTTCTTT. The chain links TRBV7-2 to TRBJ1-1; a possible D gene is TRBD1 (6 bases). V shed 3 bases and J shed 2 bases, with 16 bases lying between them. CDR3 length: 16 amino acids. Looked up from germline, CDR1 is SGHTA and CDR2 is FQGNSA.

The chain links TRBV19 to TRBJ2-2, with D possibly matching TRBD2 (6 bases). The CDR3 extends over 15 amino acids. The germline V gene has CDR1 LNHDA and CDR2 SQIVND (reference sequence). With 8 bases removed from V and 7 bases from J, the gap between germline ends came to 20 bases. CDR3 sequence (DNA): TGTGCCAGTTTCCCCGGGACTCCTCATATCGGGGAGCTGTTTTTT. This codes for CASFPGTPHIGELFF.

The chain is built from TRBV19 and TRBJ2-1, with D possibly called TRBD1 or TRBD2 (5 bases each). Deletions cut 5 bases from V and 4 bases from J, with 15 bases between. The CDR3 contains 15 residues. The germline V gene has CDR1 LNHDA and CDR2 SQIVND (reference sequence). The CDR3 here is CASSAGTTLYNEQFF. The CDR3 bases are TGTGCCAGTAGTGCCGGGACCACCCTTTACAATGAGCAGTTCTTC.

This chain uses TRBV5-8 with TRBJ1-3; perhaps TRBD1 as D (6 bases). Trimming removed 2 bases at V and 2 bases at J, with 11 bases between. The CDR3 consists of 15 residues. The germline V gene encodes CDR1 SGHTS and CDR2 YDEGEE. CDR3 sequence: CASSFRGGPGNTIYF. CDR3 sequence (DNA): TGTGCCAGCAGCTTCAGGGGAGGGCCTGGAAACACCATATATTTT.

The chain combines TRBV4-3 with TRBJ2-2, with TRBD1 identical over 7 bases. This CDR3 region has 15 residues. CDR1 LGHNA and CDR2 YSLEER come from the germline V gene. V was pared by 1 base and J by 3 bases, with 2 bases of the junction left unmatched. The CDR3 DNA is TGCGCCAGCAGCCAAGGGGACAGCCACACCGGGGAGCTGTTTTTT. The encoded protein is CASSQGDSHTGELFF.

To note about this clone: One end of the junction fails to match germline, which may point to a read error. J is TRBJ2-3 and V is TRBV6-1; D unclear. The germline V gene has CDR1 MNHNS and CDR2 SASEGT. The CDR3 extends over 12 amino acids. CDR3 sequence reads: CGSVGQADTQYF. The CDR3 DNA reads TGTGGCAGCGTCGGTCAGGCAGATACGCAGTATTTT.

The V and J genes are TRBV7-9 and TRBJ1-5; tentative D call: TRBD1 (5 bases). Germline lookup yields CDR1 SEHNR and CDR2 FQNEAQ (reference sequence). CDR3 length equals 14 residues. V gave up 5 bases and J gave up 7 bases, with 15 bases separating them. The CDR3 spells CASSAQGGEQPQHF. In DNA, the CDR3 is TGTGCCAGCAGCGCTCAGGGAGGAGAACAGCCCCAGCATTTT.